The entry that follows covers one TCR beta chain sequence. Germline V lookup: CDR1 SEHNR, CDR2 FQNEAQ (reference sequence). V lost 2 bases, J lost 0 bases, and 6 bases lay in between. CDR3 length equals 14 residues. As originally analysed: Estimates of nucleated cell counts were drawn from the amplification of reference gene primers. Assay: immunoSEQ multiplex PCR; the TCRdb copy retains only in-frame clones and omits some. V and J calls and clone size follow that table, whereas D and trimming were derived from the DNA. The sample shows over 250,000 clones, about nine tenths of them seen only once. The source of the sample is a study of blood T cell repertoires in COVID-19. The participants were between roughly 18 and 100 years old and came from roughly 24 US areas. Cohort placement rested on clinical history that participants reported themselves. The study counted Cohort 3 donors as recovered given two negative PCRs, clearance, or symptom resolution.

The receptor's source is a woman aged 18-29 years who had recovered from COVID-19. Input material: PBMCs or T cells enriched from blood (not recorded which). The rearrangement joins TRBV7-9 to TRBJ2-3; D unresolved. The CDR3 protein is CASSLSVSTDTQYF. The CDR3 DNA reads TGTGCCAGCAGCTTATCCGTTAGCACAGATACGCAGTATTTT.